This T cell receptor (beta chain) originates from a study of T cells in Graves' hyperthyroidism and ophthalmopathy. Amplified regions were TCR beta CDR3 sequences from RNA transcripts. HTBI primers were employed in a first-round RT-PCR of the TCR CDR3. TCRdb ran MiXCR on the multiplex PCR reads and lists one entry per CDR3 protein. Among under 700,000 distinct CDR3 sequences listed, 40% to 55% were seen once. Study results and limitations: Also found in blood were most expanded thyroid clonotypes above 0.001. From stable hyperthyroidism, ophthalmopathy was separated by a 13 V-J model.

Newly diagnosed hyperthyroidism, duration under 2 months, in patients aged 18 to 65. This clonotype was counted between two and nine times. The antigen remains undetermined. The sample comprised peripheral blood or thyroid tissue (not recorded which). The receptor's source is a young woman with Graves' hyperthyroidism.

Here the CDR3 DNA reads TGTGCCAGCAGCCCGGGACTAGCGGGCGGTACGAACACCGGGGAGCTGTTTTTT. This translates into CASSPGLAGGTNTGELFF. The rearrangement uses TRBV7-7 and TRBJ2-2, with 12 bases fitting TRBD2. The CDR3 contains 18 residues. Losses at the gene ends were 5 bases for V and 0 bases for J; bases not matched to a gene: 7. Germline CDR1 is SSHAT and CDR2 is FNYEAQ (reference sequence).